A single sample is the source of the 30 T cell receptor beta chains below, sequenced in a study of T cell repertoires in cytomegalovirus infection. MiXCR was run by TCRdb on the reads, yielding one entry per CDR3 protein. In the table there are some 800,000 distinct CDR3 sequences, about 27% of which are singletons. These TCRs are of unknown antigen specificity. The sequences come from cultured CD8+ T cells from PBMCs, collected from culture after CMV antigen stimulation. These receptors were taken from a human donor in good health (CMV status not recorded). Some clones in this sample may be carry-over from other donors' samples.

The gene calls are TRBV10-3 and TRBJ1-5; TRBD1 agrees at 9 bases. V was pared by 2 bases and J by 2 bases, with 4 bases of the junction left unmatched. The germline V gene encodes CDR1 ENHRY and CDR2 SYGVKD. The CDR3 is made up of 16 amino acids. CDR3 protein: CAISETDRGGNQPQHF. The CDR3 DNA is TGTGCCATCAGTGAGACGGACAGGGGTGGCAATCAGCCCCAGCATTTT.

This clonotype has just a few counts. The V and J genes are TRBV6-2 or TRBV6-3 and TRBJ2-3; 9 bases map to TRBD1. With 4 bases clipped from V and 4 bases from J, the junction kept 6 bases outside the gene matches. There are 15 residues in the CDR3. CDR1 is MNHEY, CDR2 SVGEGT, per germline. CDR3 sequence (DNA): TGTGCCAGCAGTTCCGAGGACAGGGGCGCAGATACGCAGTATTTT. Protein product: CASSSEDRGADTQYF.

This clonotype has a handful of counts. V and J are TRBV18 and TRBJ1-2; 9 nucleotides line up with TRBD1. The V and J ends lost 4 bases and 4 bases, in that order; junction bases with no gene match: 10. The germline V gene encodes CDR1 KGHSH and CDR2 LQKENI. The CDR3 has 16 amino acids. The CDR3 DNA sequence: TGTGCCAGCTCACAAGGGACAGGGAGAAACCTCTATGGCTACACCTTC. The encoded protein is CASSQGTGRNLYGYTF.

This clonotype turned up a few times. The DNA of the CDR3 is TGTGCCAGCAGCCAAGTCCATTCCACCTCGGGACCCATAAGCTCTGGGGCCAACGTCCTGACTTTC. It translates to CASSQVHSTSGPISSGANVLTF. J is TRBJ2-6 and V is TRBV14, with D perhaps TRBD1 or TRBD2 (5 bases each). Germline V gene data show CDR1 as SGHDN and CDR2 as FVKESK. The V end lost 1 base, the J end lost 0 bases, and 25 bases lay between the germline ends. There are 22 residues in the CDR3.

This clonotype turned up a few times. The chain uses TRBV7-6 and TRBJ1-2; D ambiguous. Per germline, CDR1 SGHVS and CDR2 FNYEAQ. V lost 5 bases, J lost 3 bases, and 10 bases lay in between. The CDR3 is 13 residues long. CDR3 sequence (DNA): TGTGCCAGCAGCCCAACAGCTTACTATGGCTACACCTTC. Protein: CASSPTAYYGYTF.

The CDR3 nucleotides are TGTGCCAGCAGTGGGACTAGCGGGGCCAGGGAGACCCAGTACTTC. Amino acids: CASSGTSGARETQYF. V is TRBV2 and J is TRBJ2-5; 12 bases align to TRBD2. Germline lookup yields CDR1 SNHLY and CDR2 FYNNEI. There are 15 residues in the CDR3. Trimming removed 4 bases from V and 5 bases from J; junction bases left unmatched: 5.

The chain links TRBV25-1 to TRBJ1-1; no reliable D call. Germline CDR1 is MGHDK and CDR2 is SYGVNS. This CDR3 has 13 amino acids. Trimming cost V 5 bases and J 4 bases, with 11 bases left between them. The CDR3 spells CASSREAITEAFF. CDR3 in DNA: TGTGCCAGCAGTAGGGAGGCGATCACTGAAGCTTTCTTT.

The table lists this clonotype with a few counts. The gene calls are TRBV6-6 and TRBJ2-7; D may match TRBD1 or TRBD2 (5 bases each). CDR1 and CDR2 from the germline V gene are MNHNY and SVGAGI (reference sequence). V lost 8 bases and J lost 1, with 15 bases in between. The CDR3 loop spans 14 amino acids. The CDR3 DNA follows: TGTGCCAGCTGGAGCGAGGGGCGATCCTACGAGCAGTACTTC. It is translated as CASWSEGRSYEQYF.

The sample holds a few counts of this clonotype. This rearrangement joins TRBV10-3 to TRBJ1-2, with D tentatively TRBD1 (5 bases). There are 15 residues in the CDR3. The V and J ends lost 6 bases and 4 bases respectively, with 18 bases between them. Germline V gene data show CDR1 as ENHRY and CDR2 as SYGVKD. The CDR3 reads CAISERTGGVYGYTF. The CDR3 nucleotides are TGTGCCATCAGCGAGAGGACCGGAGGGGTCTATGGCTACACCTTC.

This clonotype was recorded once. This chain uses TRBV20-1 with TRBJ2-7; TRBD2 matches 7 bases. This CDR3 is 13 amino acids long. The ends lost 6 bases at V and 1 base at J; junction bases unmatched: 6. Per the germline V gene, CDR1 is DFQATT and CDR2 is SNEGSKA (reference sequence). CDR3 coding DNA: TGCAGTGCCAACGTGGGGGGGTCCTACGAGCAGTACTTC. Translated: CSANVGGSYEQYF.

The V gene is TRBV7-8, the J gene TRBJ1-5, with D perhaps matching TRBD1 (6 bases). The V gene's germline CDR1 is SGHVS and CDR2 FQNEAQ. The V and J ends lost 6 bases and 5 bases respectively, with 17 bases between them. The CDR3 runs 15 residues. CDR3 DNA sequence: TGTGCCAGCAGACAGGGACGTGGGGGCTATCAGCCCCAGCATTTT. Protein product: CASRQGRGGYQPQHF.

V gene TRBV7-9 combines with J gene TRBJ2-1, with 10 bases matching TRBD2. Germline CDR1 is SEHNR and CDR2 is FQNEAQ (reference sequence). This CDR3 is built from 15 residues. V lost 1 base, J lost 9 bases, and 6 bases stayed unmatched. CDR3 sequence (DNA): TGTGCCAGCAGCTTAGAGGCTAGCGGGGGTCTTGAGCAGTTCTTC. It specifies CASSLEASGGLEQFF.

V gene TRBV7-2 combines with J gene TRBJ2-1; D is undetermined. CDR3 length: 14 amino acids. CDR1 and CDR2 (germline): SGHTA, FQGNSA. Trimming took 5 bases from V and 2 from J, leaving 10 bases between them. The CDR3 DNA reads TGTGCCAGCAGCAGGGCAGGTCCCTACAATGAGCAGTTCTTC. Protein product: CASSRAGPYNEQFF.

This chain links TRBV6-1 with TRBJ1-5; D perhaps matches TRBD1 (5 bases). Between the trimmed V and J ends, which lost 6 bases and 7 bases, there was a span of 16 bases. The CDR3 covers 14 residues. Germline V CDR1 and CDR2: MNHNS, SASEGT. The CDR3 loop is CASRAQGFAQPQHF. The DNA for the CDR3 is TGTGCCAGCAGGGCCCAGGGTTTCGCCCAGCCCCAGCATTTT.

This chain uses TRBV27 with TRBJ2-7; TRBD2 agrees at 14 bases. CDR3 length: 16 amino acids. Germline V CDR1 and CDR2: MNHEY, SMNVEV (reference sequence). With 4 bases clipped from V and 3 bases from J, the junction kept 5 bases outside the gene matches. The chain's CDR3 is CASSSGLAGAFYEQYF. In DNA, the CDR3 is TGTGCCAGCAGTTCGGGACTAGCGGGGGCTTTCTACGAGCAGTACTTC.

Only a few counts were recorded for this clonotype. The V call is TRBV29-1, the J call TRBJ2-1; 10 positions agree with TRBD2. The V segment lost 6 bases and the J segment 6 bases; nucleotides outside the gene matches: 5. CDR1 is SQVTM, CDR2 ANQGSEA, per germline. CDR3 length equals 13 residues. CDR3 DNA sequence: TGCAGCGTCCCGGGACTAGCGTTCAATGAGCAGTTCTTC. Translating gives CSVPGLAFNEQFF.

The chain joins TRBV25-1 to TRBJ2-1; D perhaps matches TRBD1 (6 bases). The V end was cut by 11 bases, the J end by 2 bases, with 19 bases between. There are 15 residues in the CDR3. Germline CDR1 MGHDK, CDR2 SYGVNS. The CDR3 DNA reads as TGTGCCCGCGTGAGAAGACAGGACCCCTACAATGAGCAGTTCTTC. Amino acid sequence: CARVRRQDPYNEQFF.

The chain joins TRBV15 to TRBJ2-5; 7 positions agree with TRBD2. Germline lookup yields CDR1 LNHNV and CDR2 YYDKDF (reference sequence). The CDR3 loop spans 17 amino acids. V lost 0 bases, J lost 5 bases, and 12 bases stayed unmatched. CDR3 in amino acids: CATSRDLLARARETQYF. CDR3 nucleotide sequence: TGTGCCACCAGCAGAGATTTACTAGCGCGGGCCCGGGAGACCCAGTACTTC.

The chain combines TRBV7-2 with TRBJ1-2; 7 nucleotides agree with TRBD1. This CDR3 region has 15 residues. The J segment lost 7 bases and the V segment lost 5 bases, leaving 13 bases of the junction unmatched. Per germline, CDR1 SGHTA and CDR2 FQGNSA. The CDR3 here is CASSERDSKKSGYTF. The CDR3 DNA sequence: TGTGCCAGCAGCGAACGGGACAGCAAGAAGTCTGGCTACACCTTC.

This clonotype has just a few counts. The chain is built from TRBV4-1 and TRBJ1-2; a weak D match, TRBD1 (5 bases). This CDR3 is built from 14 residues. V lost 3 bases and J 0 bases, leaving 8 bases between the germline ends. CDR1 and CDR2 from the germline V gene are MGHRA and YSYEKL. The DNA for the CDR3 is TGCGCCAGCAGCCAGGGACTAACTAACTATGGCTACACCTTC. Amino acids: CASSQGLTNYGYTF.

The rearrangement joins TRBV20-1 to TRBJ1-6; tentatively, D is TRBD1 (6 bases). The CDR3 runs to 17 residues. The germline CDR1 and CDR2 sequences are DFQATT and SNEGSKA (reference sequence). V was clipped by 1 base and J by 6 bases, with 19 bases between them. The CDR3 DNA sequence: TGCAGTGCTAGAGCTACGACAGGCGTCGTAGTTAATTCACCCCTCCACTTT. Its protein product is CSARATTGVVVNSPLHF.

This clonotype showed up just a few times. The rearrangement uses TRBV7-9 and TRBJ1-2; the D is unclear. Looked up from germline, CDR1 is SEHNR and CDR2 is FQNEAQ (reference sequence). CDR3 length: 11 residues. Trimming removed 10 bases from V and 2 bases from J, with 8 bases in between. CDR3 sequence: CAITPNYGYTF. The CDR3 region has the DNA TGTGCCATCACACCGAACTATGGCTACACCTTC.

This clonotype was counted only a few times. The V call is TRBV27, the J call TRBJ2-1, with 8 bases lining up with TRBD1. The J segment lost 8 bases and the V segment lost 3 bases, leaving 12 bases of the junction unmatched. This CDR3 contains 16 residues. CDR1 is MNHEY, CDR2 SMNVEV, per germline (reference sequence). CDR3 residues: CASSFLSPAGGDEQFF. The CDR3, as DNA: TGTGCCAGCAGTTTCCTTTCGCCCGCAGGGGGCGATGAGCAGTTCTTC.

This clonotype was observed at least ten times. The gene calls are TRBV7-9 and TRBJ2-3, with D possibly being TRBD1 or TRBD2 (5 bases each). The CDR3 runs to 14 residues. The V gene lost 6 bases and the J gene lost 2 bases, with 12 bases spanning the gap. In germline, CDR1 is SEHNR, CDR2 FQNEAQ (reference sequence). The CDR3 here is CASREGTYTDTQYF. As DNA, the CDR3 is TGTGCCAGCAGAGAGGGGACCTACACAGATACGCAGTATTTT.

This chain connects TRBV25-1 to TRBJ1-1, with D unclear. The CDR3 runs 15 residues. V was cut by 1 base and J by 0 bases, with 9 bases left in between. CDR1 is MGHDK, CDR2 SYGVNS, per germline. The CDR3 region has the DNA TGTGCCAGCAGTGAATCTGCGCATCTGAACACTGAAGCTTTCTTT. Translated, it gives CASSESAHLNTEAFF.

J is TRBJ1-6 and V is TRBV6-2 or TRBV6-3; perhaps TRBD1 as D (5 bases). In germline, CDR1 is MNHEY, CDR2 SVGEGT. V dropped 0 bases and J dropped 7 bases, with 10 bases sitting between them. This CDR3 spans 15 amino acids. CDR3 residues: CASSYSSKGNSPLHF. The CDR3 DNA follows: TGTGCCAGCAGTTACTCGAGTAAGGGGAATTCACCCCTCCACTTT.

This clonotype was seen ten or more times. This chain joins TRBV7-3 and TRBJ2-2; 8 bases match TRBD2. Unmatched junction bases numbered 14, after V lost 5 bases and J lost 3 bases. Looked up from germline, CDR1 is SGHTA and CDR2 is FQGTGA. The CDR3 runs to 18 residues. In DNA form, the CDR3 reads TGTGCCAGCAGCCCTGGACTAGCTGAACCTAGCTACACCGGGGAGCTGTTTTTT. Translating gives CASSPGLAEPSYTGELFF.

The rearrangement links TRBV5-1 to TRBJ2-7; TRBD1 or TRBD2 may be the D gene (5 bases each). V lost 0 bases to trimming and J lost 3 bases, with 16 bases between them. Germline V gene data show CDR1 as SGHRS and CDR2 as YFSETQ. The CDR3 extends over 16 amino acids. CDR3 protein: CASSLDPGPFNYEQYF. CDR3 sequence (DNA): TGCGCCAGCAGCTTGGATCCGGGGCCTTTCAACTACGAGCAGTACTTC.

The rearrangement links TRBV6-5 to TRBJ2-1; 7 nucleotides match TRBD1. The CDR3 is 15 residues long. Germline-derived CDR1 and CDR2 are MNHEY and SVGAGI. Unmatched junction bases numbered 6, after V lost 0 bases and J lost 7 bases. The CDR3 region is CASSYSGTVVNEQFF. In DNA form, the CDR3 reads TGTGCCAGCAGTTACTCCGGGACAGTTGTTAATGAGCAGTTCTTC.

This clonotype has only a few counts. The chain carries TRBV20-1 and TRBJ2-1, with 8 bases aligning to TRBD1. Germline CDR1 is DFQATT and CDR2 is SNEGSKA (reference sequence). This CDR3 region has 15 residues. V shed 6 bases and J 0 bases; nucleotides not matched to a gene: 7. CDR3 amino acids: CSASTGGTSYNEQFF. The CDR3 nucleotides are TGCAGTGCAAGCACAGGGGGTACCTCCTACAATGAGCAGTTCTTC.